This is a list of T cell receptor beta chains from one sample in a study of blood T cell repertoires in COVID-19. Libraries were prepared by immunoSEQ multiplex PCR; TCRdb keeps only in-frame clonotypes and omits some of them. The table has 140,000 or so clones, about 85% seen once. The sequencing input was peripheral blood. The receptors shown here come from a human donor with acute or convalescent COVID-19. The donor label of this sample is uncertain. CDR3s leave out the opening cysteine and the closing phenylalanine or tryptophan.

j_gene,v_gene,CDR3aa
TRBJ2-7,TRBV5-1,ASSTGQVPYEQY
TRBJ1-2,TRBV19,ASSRDRTGGYT
TRBJ1-5,TRBV5-5,ASSHDRDLSNQPQH
TRBJ1-5,TRBV19,ASSLLRDQPQH
TRBJ1-1,TRBV18,ASSPPAAGRTEAF
TRBJ2-1,TRBV7-2,ASSLRSRRGDLYNEQF
TRBJ2-3,TRBV5-1,ASSSVGTSPDTQY
TRBJ1-2,TRBV10-3,AISEGRVRDGYT
TRBJ1-6,TRBV6-5,ASSRGFPSSPLH
TRBJ1-2,TRBV4-1,ASSQAQTTNYGYT
TRBJ1-5,TRBV27,ASSYQGPLSNQPQH
TRBJ2-4,TRBV9,ASGGTSGSLPRNIQY
TRBJ2-1,TRBV7-3,ASKPGQAYNEQF
TRBJ2-5,TRBV6-4,ASSPGLADQETQY
TRBJ1-1,TRBV12-3/TRBV12-4,ASSFGTNEAF
TRBJ1-2,TRBV18,ASSPIQGGYT
TRBJ1-3,TRBV12-3/TRBV12-4,ASSVTGNTIY
TRBJ2-3,TRBV4-2,ASSQGTSGGGDTQY